This TCR beta chain was profiled in a study of blood T cell repertoires in COVID-19. The V end was cut by 1 base, the J end by 6 bases, with 7 bases between. The CDR3 spans 13 residues. CDR1 is LNHDA and CDR2 is SQIVND in the germline V gene (reference sequence). The protocol was immunoSEQ multiplex PCR, while the TCRdb copy is restricted to in-frame clones and leaves out a portion. Here the sample spans 80,000 or so clones, roughly 90% being singletons. This chain joins TRBV19 and TRBJ2-1; D remains ambiguous. The material sequenced was peripheral blood. This clonotype was obtained from a man between 45 and 60 years old with acute or convalescent COVID-19. CDR3 bases: TGTGCCAGTAGTATAGTCCTAGGCAATGAGCAGTTCTTC. Its protein is CASSIVLGNEQFF.